This TCR beta chain comes out of a study of CD8+CD57+ T cells in acquired aplastic anemia. Looking at the study overall: Recorded DNA amounts for sorted CD4+ and CD8+ cells had an average of approximately 3 ug.

This CDR3 comprises 13 residues. Trimming stripped 9 bases from V and 1 base from J, with 13 bases between. Germline assignment: CDR1 SGHVS and CDR2 FQNEAQ. Genomic DNA templated the TCR beta VDJ and CDR3 profiling. TCRdb redid the calling of the reads with MiXCR, one entry per CDR3 protein. Here the sample spans 160,000 or so distinct CDR3 sequences, around half being singletons. By flow cytometry, patients selected for sequencing had shown an expansion of CD8+CD57+ cells. Acquired aplastic anemia of severe grade affected all patients. Regarding this clonotype: Its specificity is unknown.

Study-level results: The number of CD8+ CDR3 sequences shared by patients and controls was approximately 30.

This sequence joins TRBV7-8 and TRBJ2-7, with D possibly called TRBD1 or TRBD2 (5 bases each). The clonotype comes from a human donor with aplastic anemia. Sequencing was carried out using sorted CD4+, CD8+, or CD8+CD57+ T cells (not recorded which) from PBMCs. The CDR3 nucleotides read TGTGCCAGTCGGGACCCTGGATCCTACGAGCAGTACTTC. This translates into CASRDPGSYEQYF. Full variable domain (outside the CDR3, taken from reference TRBV7-8 and TRBJ2-7): GAGVSQSPRYKVAKRGQDVALRCDPISGHVSLFWYQQALGQGPEFLTYFQNEAQLDKSGLPSDRFFAERPEGSVSTLKIQRTQQEDSAVYLCASRDPGSYEQYFGPGTRLTVT.